This is a list of T cell receptor beta chains from one sample in a study of T cells after posttransplantation cyclophosphamide. This table comes from immunoSEQ multiplex PCR, and its TCRdb copy is limited to in-frame clones, with some not included. The sample shows about 200 clones, about 90% of them seen only once. The sequencing input was gut tissue. Source of these receptors: a middle-aged man. The CDR3 runs from the conserved cysteine through the conserved F or W. The D gene is left open where the match is weak.

D	V	CDR3
TRBD1	TRBV30	CASTGQGMRNTIYF
-	TRBV27	CASCAGLTDTQYF
-	TRBV19	CASSSGRTDTQYF
TRBD2	TRBV5-1	CASSSGGGARQETQYF
-	TRBV11-2	CASSLESINEQFF
-	TRBV11-3	CASKEGEKLFF
-	TRBV11-2	CASSLFQGNTEAFF
-	TRBV2	CASREYSGRGPQHF
TRBD2	TRBV19	CASSRTSGSYEQYF
TRBD1	TRBV14	CASSLTYTGTGYEQYF
TRBD1	TRBV6-6	CASSLQGSHQPQHF
-	TRBV30	CAWTGHRIDGYIF
TRBD1	TRBV29-1	CSVTGAGEEAFF
TRBD2	TRBV18	CASSPGLAGGPGSADTQYF
-	TRBV29-1	CSAGDSEKLFF
TRBD2	TRBV9	CASSTSFEETQYF
TRBD1	TRBV4-1	CASSQERTGYYNEQFF
-	TRBV29-1	CSVETVGVNEAFF
TRBD2	TRBV10-1	CASSESFGRNEQFF
TRBD1	TRBV5-8	CASRFLQGVSEAFF
TRBD1	TRBV6-5	CASSYSEPGQGNGYTF
TRBD1	TRBV15	CATSRGGTGTAETQYF
-	TRBV6-1	CASRSANEQFF
TRBD1	TRBV7-3	CASGTGRSDTQYF
-	TRBV18	CASSLERRVEAFF
TRBD2	TRBV11-2	CASSPGLAESSYNEQFF
TRBD1	TRBV9	CASSESARQGADEQFF
TRBD1	TRBV29-1	CSVTIGTGQKLFF
-	TRBV7-2	CASSRTDSYEQYF
-	TRBV4-2	CASSRSAGDMNTEAFF
TRBD2	TRBV7-9	CASSQGIRRGVLPGELFF
-	TRBV7-3	CAFVGEDYEQYF
-	TRBV7-9	CASSLAAGPDYGYTF
TRBD1	TRBV27	CASGDRGQEKLFF
-	TRBV7-2	CTSSRRSDFYNEQFF
TRBD2	TRBV5-1	CASRYSGGAYNEQFF
-	TRBV10-1	CASSRDSGIRNEQFF
-	TRBV5-6	CASSLRVNEQFF
-	TRBV19	CATMSRGNRAQPQHF
-	TRBV19	CASSSGCTDTQYF
-	TRBV4-3	CASSQLTGPYGYTF
TRBD1	TRBV5-1	CASSQGTGGNTIYF
-	TRBV20-1	CSAEQGEKLFF
TRBD2	TRBV28	CASSRGTRVRSGANVLTF
-	TRBV9	CASSRSALSEGAFF
TRBD2	TRBV4-2	CASSQGGLADAATQYF
-	TRBV27	CASSPPSRRVTGANVLTF
TRBD1	TRBV5-1	CASSPVLGQGSSYNEQFF
TRBD1	TRBV27	CASSPSPLGQGVSYEQYF
-	TRBV19	CASSMGMGASNQPQHF
-	TRBV5-1	CASTPAGQGPDEQFF
TRBD2	TRBV12-5	CATRDGLAGSRTGELFF